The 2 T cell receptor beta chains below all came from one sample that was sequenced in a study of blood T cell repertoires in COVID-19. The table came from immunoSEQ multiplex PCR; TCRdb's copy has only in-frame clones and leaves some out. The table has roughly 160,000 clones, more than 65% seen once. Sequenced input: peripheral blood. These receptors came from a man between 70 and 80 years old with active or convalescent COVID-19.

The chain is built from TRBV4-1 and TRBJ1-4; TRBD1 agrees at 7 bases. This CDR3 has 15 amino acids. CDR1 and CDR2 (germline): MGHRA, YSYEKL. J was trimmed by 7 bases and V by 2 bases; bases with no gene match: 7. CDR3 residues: CASSQPGQRFEKLFF. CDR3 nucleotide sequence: TGCGCCAGCAGCCAACCGGGACAGCGATTTGAAAAACTGTTTTTT.

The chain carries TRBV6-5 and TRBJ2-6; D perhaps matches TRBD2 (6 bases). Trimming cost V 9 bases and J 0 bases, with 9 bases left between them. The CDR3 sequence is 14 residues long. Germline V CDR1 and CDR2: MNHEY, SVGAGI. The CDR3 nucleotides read TGTGCCAGTAGCGGTGGCTCTGGGGCCAACGTCCTGACTTTC. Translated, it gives CASSGGSGANVLTF.